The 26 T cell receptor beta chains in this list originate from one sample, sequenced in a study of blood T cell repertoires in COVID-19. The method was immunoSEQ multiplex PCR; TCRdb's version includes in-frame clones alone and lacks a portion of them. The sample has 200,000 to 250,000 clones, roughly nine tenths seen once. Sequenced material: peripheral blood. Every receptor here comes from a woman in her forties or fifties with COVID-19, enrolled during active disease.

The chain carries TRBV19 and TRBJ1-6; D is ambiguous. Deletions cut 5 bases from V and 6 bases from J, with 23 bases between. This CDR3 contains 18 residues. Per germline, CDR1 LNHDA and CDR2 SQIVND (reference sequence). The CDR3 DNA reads TGTGCCAGTAGTCCCCACCCCCGTAAAACCCGAGGTAATTCACCCCTCCACTTT. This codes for CASSPHPRKTRGNSPLHF.

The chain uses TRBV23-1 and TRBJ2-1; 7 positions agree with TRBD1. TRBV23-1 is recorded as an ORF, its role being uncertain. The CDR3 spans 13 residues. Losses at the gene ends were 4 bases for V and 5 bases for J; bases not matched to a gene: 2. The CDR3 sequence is CASSLGTDNEQFF. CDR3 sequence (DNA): TGCGCCAGCAGTCTCGGGACAGACAATGAGCAGTTCTTC.

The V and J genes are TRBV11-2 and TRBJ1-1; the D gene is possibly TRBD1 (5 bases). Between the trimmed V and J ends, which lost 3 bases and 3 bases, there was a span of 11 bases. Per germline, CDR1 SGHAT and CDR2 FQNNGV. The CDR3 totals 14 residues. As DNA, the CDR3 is TGTGCCAGCAGCTTCAGGGTGGCTGACACTGAAGCTTTCTTT. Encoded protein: CASSFRVADTEAFF.

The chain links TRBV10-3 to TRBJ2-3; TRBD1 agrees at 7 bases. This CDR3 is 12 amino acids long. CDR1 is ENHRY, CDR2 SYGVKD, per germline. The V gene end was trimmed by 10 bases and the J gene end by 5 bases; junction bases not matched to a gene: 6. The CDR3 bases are TGTGCCACGACAGGGAATGAAGATACGCAGTATTTT. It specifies CATTGNEDTQYF.

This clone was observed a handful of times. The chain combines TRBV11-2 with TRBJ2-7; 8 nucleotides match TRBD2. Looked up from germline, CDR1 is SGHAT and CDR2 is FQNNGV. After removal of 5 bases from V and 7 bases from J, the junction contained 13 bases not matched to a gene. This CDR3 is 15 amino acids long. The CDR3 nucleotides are TGTGCCAGCAGCCGACCTGGACTAGCCACCCGGGAGCAGTACTTC. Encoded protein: CASSRPGLATREQYF.

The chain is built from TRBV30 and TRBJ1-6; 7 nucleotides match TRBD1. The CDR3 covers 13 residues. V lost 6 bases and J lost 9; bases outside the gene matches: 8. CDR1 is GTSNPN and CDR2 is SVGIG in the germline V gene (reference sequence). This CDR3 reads CACRTQGGSPLHF. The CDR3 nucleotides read TGTGCCTGCAGAACCCAGGGGGGTTCACCCCTCCACTTT.

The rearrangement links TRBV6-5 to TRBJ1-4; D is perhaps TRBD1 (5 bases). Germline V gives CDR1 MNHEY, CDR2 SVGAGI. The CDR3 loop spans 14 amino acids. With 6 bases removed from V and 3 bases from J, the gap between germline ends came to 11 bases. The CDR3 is CASSARGANEKLFF. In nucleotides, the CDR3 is TGTGCCAGCAGCGCCCGGGGGGCTAATGAAAAACTGTTTTTT.

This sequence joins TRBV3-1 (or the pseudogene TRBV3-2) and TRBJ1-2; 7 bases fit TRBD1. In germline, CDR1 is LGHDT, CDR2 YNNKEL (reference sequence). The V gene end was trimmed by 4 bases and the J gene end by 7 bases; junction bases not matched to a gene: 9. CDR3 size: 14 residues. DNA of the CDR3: TGTGCCAGCAGCCCTCGAACAGGGGCCGCTGGCTACACCTTC. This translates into CASSPRTGAAGYTF.

CDR3 sequence (DNA): TGTGCCATTCTTCCAGGGGCAGGAAGAACTGAAGCTTTCTTT. Translation: CAILPGAGRTEAFF. This chain joins TRBV10-3 and TRBJ1-1, with D perhaps matching TRBD1 (6 bases). In germline, CDR1 is ENHRY, CDR2 SYGVKD. This CDR3 is built from 14 residues. The V gene lost 9 bases and the J gene lost 5 bases, with 19 bases spanning the gap.

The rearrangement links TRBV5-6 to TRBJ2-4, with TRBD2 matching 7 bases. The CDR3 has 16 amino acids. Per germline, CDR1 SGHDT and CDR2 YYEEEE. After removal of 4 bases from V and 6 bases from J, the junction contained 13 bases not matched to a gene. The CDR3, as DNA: TGTGCCAGCAGCCTGGAACTGGGAGGGGCGGTAAACATTCAGTACTTC. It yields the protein CASSLELGGAVNIQYF.

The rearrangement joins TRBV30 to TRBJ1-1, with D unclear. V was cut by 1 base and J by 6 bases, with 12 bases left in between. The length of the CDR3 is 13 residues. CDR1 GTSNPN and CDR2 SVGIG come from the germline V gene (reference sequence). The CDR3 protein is CAWSAGTRAEAFF. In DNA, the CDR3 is TGTGCCTGGAGTGCCGGAACCCGGGCTGAAGCTTTCTTT. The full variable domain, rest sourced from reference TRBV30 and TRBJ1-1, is SQTIHQWPATLVQPVGSPLSLECTVEGTSNPNLYWYRQAAGRGLQLLFYSVGIGQISSEVPQNLSASRPQDRQFILSSKKLLLSDSGFYLCAWSAGTRAEAFFGQGTRLTVV.

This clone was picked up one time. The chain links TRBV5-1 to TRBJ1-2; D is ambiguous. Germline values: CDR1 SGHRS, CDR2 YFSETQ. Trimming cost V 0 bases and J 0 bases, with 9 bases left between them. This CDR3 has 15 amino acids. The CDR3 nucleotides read TGCGCCAGCAGCTTGGAGGCAGGCACTAACTATGGCTACACCTTC. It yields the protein CASSLEAGTNYGYTF.

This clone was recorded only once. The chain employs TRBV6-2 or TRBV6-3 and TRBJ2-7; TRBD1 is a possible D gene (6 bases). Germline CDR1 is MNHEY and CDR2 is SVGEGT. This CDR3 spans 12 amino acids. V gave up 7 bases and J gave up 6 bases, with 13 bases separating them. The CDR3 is CASTPGVGEQYF. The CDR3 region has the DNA TGTGCCAGCACCCCAGGGGTGGGCGAGCAGTACTTC.

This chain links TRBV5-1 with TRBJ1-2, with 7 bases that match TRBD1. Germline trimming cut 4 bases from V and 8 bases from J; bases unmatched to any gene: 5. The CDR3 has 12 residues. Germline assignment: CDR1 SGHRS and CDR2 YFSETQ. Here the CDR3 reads CASSDTGAGYTF. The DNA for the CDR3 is TGCGCCAGCAGCGATACAGGGGCAGGCTACACCTTC.

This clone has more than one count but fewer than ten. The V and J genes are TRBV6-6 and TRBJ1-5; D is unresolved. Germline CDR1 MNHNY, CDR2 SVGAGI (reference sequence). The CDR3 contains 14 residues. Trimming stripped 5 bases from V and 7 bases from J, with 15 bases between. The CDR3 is CASSHRRGNQPQHF. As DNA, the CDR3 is TGTGCCAGCAGTCACCGACGAGGGAACCAGCCCCAGCATTTT.

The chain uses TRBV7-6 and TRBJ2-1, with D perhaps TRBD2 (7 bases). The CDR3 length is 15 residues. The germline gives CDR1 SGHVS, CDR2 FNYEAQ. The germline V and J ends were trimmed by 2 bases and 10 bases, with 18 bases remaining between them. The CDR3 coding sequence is TGTGCCAGCAGCTTATATGGCGGGGGCTGGGAAGAGCAGTTCTTC. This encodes CASSLYGGGWEEQFF.

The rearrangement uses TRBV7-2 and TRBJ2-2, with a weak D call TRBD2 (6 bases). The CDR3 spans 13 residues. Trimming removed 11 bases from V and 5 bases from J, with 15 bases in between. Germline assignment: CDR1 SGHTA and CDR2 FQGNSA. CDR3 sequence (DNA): TGTGCCCGCCTGGAGGGGATTACCGGGGAGCTGTTTTTT. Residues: CARLEGITGELFF. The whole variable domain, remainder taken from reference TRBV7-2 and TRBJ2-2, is GAGVSQSPSNKVTEKGKDVELRCDPISGHTALYWYRQSLGQGLEFLIYFQGNSAPDKSGLPSDRFSAERTGGSVSTLTIQRTQQEDSAVYLCARLEGITGELFFGEGSRLTVL.

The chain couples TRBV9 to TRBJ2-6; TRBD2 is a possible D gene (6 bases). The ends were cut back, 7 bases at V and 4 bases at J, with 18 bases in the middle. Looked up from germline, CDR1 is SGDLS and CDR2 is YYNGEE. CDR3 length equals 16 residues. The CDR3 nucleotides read TGTGCCAGCGGCTTACCCGGAGGGGTCGGGGCCAACGTCCTGACTTTC. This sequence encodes CASGLPGGVGANVLTF.

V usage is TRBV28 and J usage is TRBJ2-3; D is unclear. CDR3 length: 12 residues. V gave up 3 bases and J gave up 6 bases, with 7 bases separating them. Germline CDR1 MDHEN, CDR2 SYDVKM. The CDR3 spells CASSFLLDTQYF. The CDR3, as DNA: TGTGCCAGCAGTTTTCTCTTGGATACGCAGTATTTT.

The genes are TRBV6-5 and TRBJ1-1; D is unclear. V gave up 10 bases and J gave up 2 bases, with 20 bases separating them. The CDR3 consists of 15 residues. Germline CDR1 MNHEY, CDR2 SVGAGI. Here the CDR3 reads CATLPSFTANTEAFF. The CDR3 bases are TGTGCCACCCTCCCTTCCTTTACAGCTAACACTGAAGCTTTCTTT.

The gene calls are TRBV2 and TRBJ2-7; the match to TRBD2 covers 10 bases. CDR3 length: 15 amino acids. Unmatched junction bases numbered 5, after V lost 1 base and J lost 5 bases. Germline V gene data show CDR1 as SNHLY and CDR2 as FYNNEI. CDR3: CASSEVAGGIDEQYF. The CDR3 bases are TGTGCCAGCAGTGAAGTAGCGGGGGGTATCGACGAGCAGTACTTC.

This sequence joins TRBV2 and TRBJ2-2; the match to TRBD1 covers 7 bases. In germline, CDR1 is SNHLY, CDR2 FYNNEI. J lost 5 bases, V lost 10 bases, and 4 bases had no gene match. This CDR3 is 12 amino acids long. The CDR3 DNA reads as TGTGCCACCCAGACAGGGACCGGGGAGCTGTTTTTT. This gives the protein CATQTGTGELFF.

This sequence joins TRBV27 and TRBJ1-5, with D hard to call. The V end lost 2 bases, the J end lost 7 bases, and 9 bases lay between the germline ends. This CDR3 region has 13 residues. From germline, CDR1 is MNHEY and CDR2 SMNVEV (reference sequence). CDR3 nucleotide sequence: TGTGCCAGCAGTTTAATGGGAGGGCAGCCCCAGCATTTT. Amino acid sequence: CASSLMGGQPQHF.

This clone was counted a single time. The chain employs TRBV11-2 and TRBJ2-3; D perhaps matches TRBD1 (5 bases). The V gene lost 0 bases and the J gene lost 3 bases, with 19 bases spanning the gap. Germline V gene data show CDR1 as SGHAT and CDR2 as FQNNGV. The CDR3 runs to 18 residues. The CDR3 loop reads CASSLETQGLLWTDTQYF. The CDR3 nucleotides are TGTGCCAGCAGCTTAGAAACTCAGGGTCTGCTCTGGACAGATACGCAGTATTTT.

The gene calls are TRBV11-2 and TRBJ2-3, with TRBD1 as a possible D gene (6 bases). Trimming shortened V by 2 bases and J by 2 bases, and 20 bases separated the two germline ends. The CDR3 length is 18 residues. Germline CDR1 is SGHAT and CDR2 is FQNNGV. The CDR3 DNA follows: TGTGCCAGCAGCTTATGGGCAGGGGCGGGTCTCCACACAGATACGCAGTATTTT. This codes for CASSLWAGAGLHTDTQYF.

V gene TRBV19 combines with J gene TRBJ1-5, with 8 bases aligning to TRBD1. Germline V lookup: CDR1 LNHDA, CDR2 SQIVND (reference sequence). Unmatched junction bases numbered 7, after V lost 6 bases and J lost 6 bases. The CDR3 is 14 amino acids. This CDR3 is CASSVGQGGQPQHF. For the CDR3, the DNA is TGTGCCAGTAGCGTCGGACAGGGAGGTCAGCCCCAGCATTTT.